The 31 T cell receptor beta chains reported below all come from one sample, sequenced in a study of blood T cell repertoires in COVID-19. Measured with immunoSEQ multiplex PCR; TCRdb has only the in-frame clones, and not every one. The sample has 150,000 or so clones; around 86% are singletons. Sequencing was done on a sample of peripheral blood. The receptor set was obtained from a man aged 65 to 79 who had recovered from COVID-19.

This clone occurred once. The rearrangement links TRBV7-6 to TRBJ1-4; the match to TRBD1 covers 9 bases. V shed 5 bases, J shed 0 bases, and the junction held 7 bases outside the gene matches. In germline, CDR1 is SGHVS, CDR2 FNYEAQ. The CDR3 contains 17 residues. CDR3 loop: CASSQRQGVATNEKLFF. The DNA of the CDR3 is TGTGCCAGCAGCCAAAGACAGGGGGTCGCAACTAATGAAAAACTGTTTTTT.

CDR3 loop: CASRQQPDRGRAGLAGDEQYF. The CDR3 nucleotides are TGTGCCAGCAGACAACAGCCGGACAGGGGGCGGGCGGGACTAGCGGGAGACGAGCAGTACTTC. The chain links TRBV4-2 to TRBJ2-7; 14 bases are a match to TRBD2. Unmatched junction bases numbered 24, after V lost 6 bases and J lost 5 bases. Germline V gene data show CDR1 as LGHNA and CDR2 as YNFKEQ. The CDR3 runs 21 residues.

The rearrangement joins TRBV4-2 to TRBJ2-5, with TRBD2 matching over 7 bases. The germline V gene encodes CDR1 LGHNA and CDR2 YNFKEQ. This CDR3 region has 15 residues. Trimming removed 4 bases from V and 2 bases from J; junction bases left unmatched: 7. DNA of the CDR3: TGTGCCAGCAGCCGCTCCTGGCGGGAGCAAGAGACCCAGTACTTC. Its protein product is CASSRSWREQETQYF.

The chain combines TRBV6-2 or TRBV6-3 with TRBJ1-2; no clear D gene. This CDR3 has 13 amino acids. Trimming took off 2 bases at V and 7 bases at J, with 11 bases between the two ends. Germline lookup yields CDR1 MNHEY and CDR2 SVGEGT. The CDR3 nucleotides are TGTGCCAGCAGTTACACCCGGGGTGGTGGCTACACCTTC. Translating it yields CASSYTRGGGYTF.

The chain employs TRBV10-3 and TRBJ2-6; 9 bases align to TRBD1. Germline CDR1 reads ENHRY; CDR2 reads SYGVKD. J lost 2 bases, V lost 0 bases, and 17 bases had no gene match. The CDR3 loop spans 22 amino acids. CDR3 bases: TGTGCCATCAGTGAGTCCCTCGTTTCGGACAGGGGAATCATGACTGGGGCCAACGTCCTGACTTTC. This sequence encodes CAISESLVSDRGIMTGANVLTF.

The CDR3: CASSRSSGGNPSGTDTQYF. In nucleotides, the CDR3 is TGTGCCAGCAGCCGTTCTTCGGGGGGGAACCCGTCGGGCACAGATACGCAGTATTTT. The rearrangement uses TRBV3-1 (or the pseudogene TRBV3-2) and TRBJ2-3, with TRBD2 matching 8 bases. The germline V gene has CDR1 LGHDT and CDR2 YNNKEL (reference sequence). CDR3 length equals 19 residues. V shed 4 bases and J 1 base; nucleotides not matched to a gene: 16.

The chain is built from TRBV3-1 (or the pseudogene TRBV3-2) and TRBJ2-7; 11 positions agree with TRBD1. The germline V gene has CDR1 LGHDT and CDR2 YNNKEL (reference sequence). V was pared by 0 bases and J by 5 bases, with 9 bases of the junction left unmatched. This CDR3 contains 17 residues. CDR3 sequence reads: CASSQEFHRDRGDEQYF. In DNA form, the CDR3 reads TGTGCCAGCAGCCAAGAGTTTCACCGGGACAGGGGGGACGAGCAGTACTTC.

This chain uses TRBV6-5 with TRBJ2-5, with D perhaps TRBD1 (5 bases). Germline loops: CDR1 MNHEY, CDR2 SVGAGI. V lost 2 bases to trimming and J lost 1 base, with 8 bases between them. The CDR3 is made up of 14 amino acids. The CDR3 loop reads CASSYQGAQETQYF. The CDR3 DNA sequence: TGTGCCAGCAGTTACCAAGGGGCCCAAGAGACCCAGTACTTC.

V gene TRBV15 combines with J gene TRBJ1-2; D might be TRBD1 (5 bases). Deletions cut 3 bases from V and 5 bases from J, with 19 bases between. Germline lookup yields CDR1 LNHNV and CDR2 YYDKDF (reference sequence). CDR3 length equals 16 residues. The CDR3 bases are TGTGCCACCAGCAGTGAAGACGAGACAGCACATTATGGCTACACCTTC. Its translation: CATSSEDETAHYGYTF.

The chain links TRBV5-1 to TRBJ2-5; D may be TRBD1 (6 bases). This CDR3 is 14 amino acids long. Germline CDR1 reads SGHRS; CDR2 reads YFSETQ. Trimming removed 0 bases at V and 3 bases at J, with 9 bases between. The CDR3 sequence is CASSLAGQKETQYF. The CDR3 nucleotides read TGCGCCAGCAGCTTGGCCGGACAGAAAGAGACCCAGTACTTC.

The rearrangement uses TRBV29-1 and TRBJ2-5, with D possibly TRBD1 on 7 matching bases. The V gene's germline CDR1 is SQVTM and CDR2 ANQGSEA. The CDR3 sequence is 11 residues long. The V gene lost 7 bases and the J gene lost 5 bases, with 11 bases spanning the gap. CDR3 protein: CSAPGGETQYF. The CDR3 DNA reads as TGCAGCGCACCAGGGGGGGAGACCCAGTACTTC.

The V and J genes are TRBV5-1 and TRBJ2-7; 7 bases are shared with TRBD1. The V gene's germline CDR1 is SGHRS and CDR2 YFSETQ. The CDR3 sequence is 16 residues long. The J segment lost 7 bases and the V segment lost 0 bases, leaving 13 bases of the junction unmatched. This CDR3 reads CASSLGGTVVVSEQYF. The DNA of the CDR3 is TGCGCCAGCAGCTTGGGTGGGACAGTCGTCGTCTCGGAGCAGTACTTC.

The chain employs TRBV3-1 (or the pseudogene TRBV3-2) and TRBJ1-1; D unresolved. Germline lookup yields CDR1 LGHDT and CDR2 YNNKEL (reference sequence). There are 11 residues in the CDR3. Trimming took off 2 bases at V and 7 bases at J, with 5 bases between the two ends. The CDR3 is CASSQTGEAFF. In nucleotides, the CDR3 is TGTGCCAGCAGCCAAACGGGTGAAGCTTTCTTT.

The chain recombines TRBV2 with TRBJ1-5, with D perhaps TRBD1 (5 bases). Per germline, CDR1 SNHLY and CDR2 FYNNEI. This CDR3 region has 14 residues. Trimming removed 2 bases from V and 7 bases from J, with 12 bases in between. The chain's CDR3 is CASSENQGMQPQHF. In DNA form, the CDR3 reads TGTGCCAGCAGTGAAAACCAGGGTATGCAGCCCCAGCATTTT. The full variable domain, rest sourced from reference TRBV2 and TRBJ1-5, is EPEVTQTPSHQVTQMGQEVILRCVPISNHLYFYWYRQILGQKVEFLVSFYNNEISEKSEIFDDQFSVERPDGSNFTLKIRSTKLEDSAMYFCASSENQGMQPQHFGDGTRLSIL.

The gene calls are TRBV25-1 and TRBJ2-2; the match to TRBD1 covers 8 bases. The CDR3 is 15 amino acids. J lost 7 bases, V lost 2 bases, and 6 bases had no gene match. Germline V gives CDR1 MGHDK, CDR2 SYGVNS. CDR3 sequence (DNA): TGTGCCAGCAGTGAAACCCAGGGGGCTAACGGGGAGCTGTTTTTT. Translating it yields CASSETQGANGELFF.

The V call is TRBV6-1, the J call TRBJ2-7, with 8 nucleotides matching TRBD2. The germline gives CDR1 MNHNS, CDR2 SASEGT. Trimming removed 3 bases from V and 2 bases from J; junction bases left unmatched: 6. This CDR3 contains 15 residues. CDR3 sequence: CASSDAGTSPYEQYF. Here the CDR3 DNA reads TGTGCCAGCAGTGATGCCGGGACTAGTCCCTACGAGCAGTACTTC.

The genes are TRBV28 and TRBJ1-5; D is uncertain. The CDR3 has 16 residues. V was shortened by 4 bases and J by 3 bases, with 16 bases between the two germline ends. The germline V gene encodes CDR1 MDHEN and CDR2 SYDVKM. The CDR3 here is CASSSASTALNQPQHF. CDR3 in DNA: TGTGCCAGCAGTTCCGCTTCGACTGCGCTCAATCAGCCCCAGCATTTT.

This chain uses TRBV5-6 with TRBJ2-6; D not resolved. V lost 4 bases and J 4 bases, leaving 12 bases between the germline ends. Germline CDR1 and CDR2: SGHDT and YYEEEE. The CDR3 is 15 amino acids. CDR3 sequence (DNA): TGTGCCAGCAGCCCAGGTCCTGGAGGGGCCAACGTCCTGACTTTC. Encoded protein: CASSPGPGGANVLTF.

The chain carries TRBV6-6 and TRBJ2-2; TRBD2 matches at 13 bases. The V segment lost 5 bases and the J segment 3 bases; nucleotides outside the gene matches: 3. This CDR3 is built from 16 residues. Germline V CDR1 and CDR2: MNHNY, SVGAGI (reference sequence). The CDR3 nucleotides are TGTGCCAGCAGTCGGACTAGCGGGGGACACACCGGGGAGCTGTTTTTT. This translates into CASSRTSGGHTGELFF.

The sample holds one count of this clone. The chain employs TRBV2 and TRBJ1-2; 7 nucleotides line up with TRBD1. The ends lost 3 bases at V and 4 bases at J; junction bases unmatched: 2. Looked up from germline, CDR1 is SNHLY and CDR2 is FYNNEI. There are 13 residues in the CDR3. The CDR3 region has the DNA TGTGCCAGCAGTGACACAGGGGCCTATGGCTACACCTTC. Residues: CASSDTGAYGYTF.

The V call is TRBV6-5, the J call TRBJ2-1; 8 nucleotides align to TRBD2. Germline CDR1 and CDR2: MNHEY and SVGAGI. The CDR3 has 15 amino acids. The V and J ends lost 4 bases and 1 base, in that order; junction bases with no gene match: 3. CDR3 loop: CASSLAGLSYNEQFF. DNA of the CDR3: TGTGCCAGCAGTTTAGCGGGATTATCCTACAATGAGCAGTTCTTC.

The V call is TRBV7-2, the J call TRBJ2-1; maybe TRBD2 (6 bases). The germline V and J ends were trimmed by 5 bases and 6 bases, with 11 bases remaining between them. Looked up from germline, CDR1 is SGHTA and CDR2 is FQGNSA. The CDR3 loop spans 13 amino acids. In nucleotides, the CDR3 is TGTGCCAGCAGCACCCCCGGGGGCAATGAGCAGTTCTTC. Encoded protein: CASSTPGGNEQFF.

This clone was observed a single time. This rearrangement joins TRBV5-1 to TRBJ2-2; D may be TRBD2 (5 bases). The CDR3 loop spans 16 amino acids. V dropped 1 base and J dropped 0 bases, with 10 bases sitting between them. CDR1 and CDR2 (germline): SGHRS, YFSETQ. The CDR3, as DNA: TGCGCCAGCAGCTTGTCGTACGGGACGAACACCGGGGAGCTGTTTTTT. Translating it yields CASSLSYGTNTGELFF.

This clone was observed a handful of times. This sample includes further DNA sequences coding for the same CDR3. V is TRBV19 and J is TRBJ2-7, with 7 bases that match TRBD2. The CDR3 spans 13 residues. Germline loops: CDR1 LNHDA, CDR2 SQIVND (reference sequence). With 5 bases clipped from V and 2 bases from J, the junction kept 3 bases outside the gene matches. The CDR3 coding sequence is TGTGCCAGTAGTCCGGGACTAACCTACGAGCAGTACTTC. It is translated as CASSPGLTYEQYF.

The V call is TRBV3-1 (or the pseudogene TRBV3-2), the J call TRBJ1-1; D perhaps matches TRBD1 (5 bases). This CDR3 contains 12 residues. Germline CDR1 reads LGHDT; CDR2 reads YNNKEL (reference sequence). With 1 base removed from V and 8 bases from J, the gap between germline ends came to 8 bases. The CDR3 spells CASSQGKGEAFF. The CDR3 coding sequence is TGTGCCAGCAGCCAAGGCAAGGGGGAAGCTTTCTTT.

V and J are TRBV29-1 and TRBJ2-3; D is uncertain. The V gene's germline CDR1 is SQVTM and CDR2 ANQGSEA. The CDR3 consists of 15 residues. V was cut by 4 bases and J by 1 base, with 15 bases left in between. This chain's CDR3 is CSVVSYNLGTDTQYF. In DNA, the CDR3 is TGCAGCGTTGTCTCATACAACCTGGGCACAGATACGCAGTATTTT.

The rearrangement links TRBV18 to TRBJ1-1; 7 bases align to TRBD1. Germline V CDR1 and CDR2: KGHSH, LQKENI. J lost 4 bases, V lost 0 bases, and 8 bases had no gene match. CDR3 length: 16 amino acids. As DNA, the CDR3 is TGTGCCAGCTCACCACCGGGACAGAGAAAAGTCACTGAAGCTTTCTTT. It specifies CASSPPGQRKVTEAFF.

The J gene is TRBJ2-3, the V gene TRBV12-3 or TRBV12-4; D not certain. With 3 bases removed from V and 10 bases from J, the gap between germline ends came to 11 bases. The CDR3 spans 12 residues. CDR3 residues: CASSFQQAPQYF. DNA for the CDR3: TGTGCCAGCAGTTTCCAGCAGGCTCCGCAGTATTTT.

The chain is built from TRBV3-1 (or the pseudogene TRBV3-2) and TRBJ1-1; TRBD1 matches 8 bases. Trimming removed 5 bases from V and 2 bases from J; junction bases left unmatched: 4. Germline assignment: CDR1 LGHDT and CDR2 YNNKEL (reference sequence). The CDR3 loop spans 14 amino acids. CDR3 sequence reads: CASSFDRGNTEAFF. CDR3 nucleotide sequence: TGTGCCAGCAGCTTCGACAGGGGTAACACTGAAGCTTTCTTT.

The V gene is TRBV20-1, the J gene TRBJ2-1, with TRBD2 matching over 9 bases. The CDR3 has 16 amino acids. Germline V gene data show CDR1 as DFQATT and CDR2 as SNEGSKA (reference sequence). V dropped 3 bases and J dropped 1; count of bases not matched to a gene: 7. The chain's CDR3 is CSASAPGLASYNEQFF. The DNA for the CDR3 is TGCAGTGCTAGTGCACCGGGACTAGCTTCCTACAATGAGCAGTTCTTC.

This chain joins TRBV3-1 (or the pseudogene TRBV3-2) and TRBJ2-7; possibly TRBD2 for D (5 bases). Trimming stripped 1 base from V and 0 bases from J, with 7 bases between. Germline assignment: CDR1 LGHDT and CDR2 YNNKEL (reference sequence). The CDR3 loop spans 14 amino acids. The CDR3 region is CASSQAAGSYEQYF. In DNA form, the CDR3 reads TGTGCCAGCAGCCAAGCCGCGGGCTCCTACGAGCAGTACTTC.